These 10 T cell receptor beta chains came from one sample sequenced in a study of blood T cells in healthy people across ages. Sample-barcoded 5' priming and a J-beta primer mix drove a second PCR of about 6 to 11 cycles. TCRdb passed the 5' RACE reads through MiXCR, listing each CDR3 protein once. The data hold hundreds of thousands of distinct CDR3 sequences, with around 21% observed a single time. The sequenced material came from blood. The receptor set was obtained from a man aged 65 to 79 in good health.

This clonotype was recorded a few times. J is TRBJ2-5 and V is TRBV12-3 or TRBV12-4; TRBD2 matches 12 bases. The end of the DNA is better explained by TRBJ2-1, so the J call may be wrong. The CDR3 is 13 amino acids. In nucleotides, the CDR3 is TGTGCCAGCAGACTAGCGGGAGGAAGTGAGCAGTTCTTC. Its protein is CASRLAGGSEQFF.

Points on this clonotype: The junction departs from the called germline gene at one end, perhaps through a read error. The chain employs TRBV5-1 and TRBJ2-1; D unresolved. The V gene's germline CDR1 is SGHRS and CDR2 YFSETQ. The CDR3 totals 16 residues. CDR3 in DNA: TGCGCCGGCAGCTTGAGCCTGGCCAGCTCCTACAATGAGCAGTTCTTC. This translates into CAGSLSLASSYNEQFF.

This clonotype was seen a few times. V gene TRBV29-1 combines with J gene TRBJ2-5, with 7 bases lining up with TRBD2. The J call may be in error: the DNA end matches TRBJ2-7 better. This CDR3 contains 12 residues. The germline gives CDR1 SQVTM, CDR2 ANQGSEA. The CDR3 DNA follows: TGCAGCGTCGAACTAGCGCGGTACGAGCAGTACTTC. Protein sequence: CSVELARYEQYF.

The chain uses TRBV20-1 and TRBJ2-5; 11 positions agree with TRBD2. The CDR3 sequence is 14 residues long. Germline CDR1 DFQATT, CDR2 SNEGSKA (reference sequence). V trimming: 3 bases; J trimming: 1 base; junction bases outside the gene matches: 1. CDR3 DNA: TGCAGTGCTAGGACTAGCGGGGCCCAAGAGACCCAGTACTTC. It translates to CSARTSGAQETQYF.

The table lists this clonotype with a few counts. The rearrangement joins TRBV6-6 to TRBJ2-5; D may be TRBD2 (6 bases). The CDR3 length is 14 residues. CDR1 and CDR2 (germline): MNHNY, SVGAGI (reference sequence). The ends were cut back, 7 bases at V and 2 bases at J, with 14 bases in the middle. The CDR3 spells CASINSGTQETQYF. The CDR3 DNA is TGTGCCAGCATTAACTCCGGGACTCAAGAGACCCAGTACTTC.

CDR3 in amino acids: CAIGGDSLFYGYTF. CDR3 nucleotide sequence: TGTGCCATAGGGGGGGACAGTCTATTCTATGGCTACACCTTC. The rearrangement joins TRBV10-3 to TRBJ1-2; 7 bases line up with TRBD1. With 9 bases clipped from V and 4 bases from J, the junction kept 11 bases outside the gene matches. Germline V lookup: CDR1 ENHRY, CDR2 SYGVKD. The CDR3 totals 14 residues.

This clonotype showed up many times. The chain couples TRBV3-1 to TRBJ1-5, with D unclear. V was trimmed by 0 bases and J by 0 bases, leaving 6 bases between them. Per germline, CDR1 LGHDT and CDR2 YNNKEL (reference sequence). CDR3 length: 15 residues. The CDR3 bases are TGTGCCAGCAGCCAAGACGGGAATAGCAATCAGCCCCAGCATTTT. It codes for CASSQDGNSNQPQHF.

V usage is TRBV27 and J usage is TRBJ2-5; 8 bases map to TRBD2. This CDR3 spans 14 amino acids. Looked up from germline, CDR1 is MNHEY and CDR2 is SMNVEV (reference sequence). V shed 6 bases and J 5 bases; nucleotides not matched to a gene: 8. The chain's CDR3 is CASSGGASGETQYF. DNA for the CDR3: TGTGCCAGCAGCGGGGGGGCGAGTGGTGAGACCCAGTACTTC.

The chain combines TRBV6-5 with TRBJ2-3; TRBD2 matches 9 bases. Germline V CDR1 and CDR2: MNHEY, SVGAGI. The CDR3 has 16 residues. With V trimmed by 0 bases and J by 0 bases, 1 base remained unmatched. The CDR3 coding sequence is TGTGCCAGCAGTTACTCTAGCGGGAGAAGCACAGATACGCAGTATTTT. This codes for CASSYSSGRSTDTQYF.

Turning to this clonotype: The junction departs from the called germline gene at one end, perhaps through a read error. V is TRBV5-1 and J is TRBJ2-1; 10 bases match TRBD2. This CDR3 contains 16 residues. Germline lookup yields CDR1 SGHRS and CDR2 YFSETQ. CDR3 in DNA: TGCGCCAGCAGCTCAACTAGCGGGGCCCGAGACAATGAGCGGTTCTTC. Translation gives CASSSTSGARDNERFF. The entire variable domain, with the rest obtained from reference TRBV5-1 and TRBJ2-1, is as follows: KAGVTQTPRYLIKTRGQQVTLSCSPISGHRSVSWYQQTPGQGLQFLFEYFSETQRNKGNFPGRFSGRQFSNSRSEMNVSTLELGDSALYLCASSSTSGARDNERFFGPGTRLTVL.